This T cell receptor beta chain was obtained from a study of beta chain features in type 1 diabetes. General observations from the study: Among all four CD4+ subsets, Type 1 diabetes patients had TCRB CDR3s that were moderately but significantly shorter.

Sequencing targeted expressed TCRB transcripts, as all isolated RNA had been reverse transcribed. Assay used: immunoSEQ multiplex PCR; TCRdb lists only in-frame clones, some missing. The table has some 290,000 clones, 14% seen once; the top ten hold over 0.015%. This clone was picked up a small number of times. The antigen remains undetermined. The source material was naive CD4+ T cells from blood. This sequence was found in a man younger than 40 with type 1 diabetes.

The CDR3, as DNA: TGTGCCAGCACCCGGACGGGGGTCGGGGAGACCCAGTACTTC. Translation gives CASTRTGVGETQYF. This chain joins TRBV9 and TRBJ2-5; the D gene is possibly TRBD2 (6 bases). The V gene lost 6 bases and the J gene lost 5 bases, with 17 bases spanning the gap. The germline V gene has CDR1 SGDLS and CDR2 YYNGEE. This CDR3 is 14 amino acids long.